The source of this TCR beta chain is a study of vaccination effects on CD4 cells after COVID-19. On the study more broadly: The researchers cultured around 2 million PBMC per well with roughly 9.5 IU/ml IL-2 and approximately 9.3 ug/ml peptides.

Trimming took 6 bases from V and 2 from J, leaving 13 bases between them. This CDR3 contains 14 residues. Germline CDR1 KGHSH, CDR2 LQKENI. Profiling relied on immunoSEQ multiplex PCR, and the TCRdb table lists in-frame clones only, not all of them. The table lists more than 50,000 clones, approximately 80% of them singletons. Study-level results: Early post-infection timepoints were missing from the study, which also had few convalescent patients. In vaccinees who were healthy, merely 1 out of 255 vaccine-induced clones cross-reacted with common cold coronaviruses.

Following culture for roughly 10 days, CD4+ T cells were isolated. The study found no prior SARS-CoV-2 infection in the vaccine recipients, who tested negative for nucleocapsid antibodies. As to this clone: Its antigen remains unidentified.

The material sequenced was CD4+ T cells from PBMCs cultured without peptide, taken before COVID-19 vaccination. This sequence joins TRBV18 and TRBJ2-5; D possibly corresponds to TRBD2 (5 bases). The sequence derives from a human donor who received a COVID-19 vaccine. CDR3 coding DNA: TGTGCCAGCTCCCCTCGAGGGAAACAAGAGACCCAGTACTTC. It codes for CASSPRGKQETQYF.